The clone carrying this T cell receptor beta chain occurred many times. The sample is drawn from a study of identical twins. Each CDR3 protein is one row after TCRdb ran MiXCR on the 5' RACE reads. Among a few hundred thousand distinct CDR3 sequences listed, roughly 9.9% were seen once. The CDR3 loop spans 14 amino acids. Germline CDR1 DFQATT, CDR2 SNEGSKA (reference sequence). V dropped 5 bases and J dropped 4 bases, with 15 bases sitting between them. These sequences were also reported in another study, on yellow fever vaccine responses in identical twins.

Sample: PBMCs. V usage is TRBV20-1 and J usage is TRBJ2-1, with no clear D. This receptor was obtained from a woman aged 18 to 35 in good health. CDR3 nucleotide sequence: TGCAGTGCTCCGAGCCAGGACGATTACAATGAGCAGTTCTTC. Translation: CSAPSQDDYNEQFF.